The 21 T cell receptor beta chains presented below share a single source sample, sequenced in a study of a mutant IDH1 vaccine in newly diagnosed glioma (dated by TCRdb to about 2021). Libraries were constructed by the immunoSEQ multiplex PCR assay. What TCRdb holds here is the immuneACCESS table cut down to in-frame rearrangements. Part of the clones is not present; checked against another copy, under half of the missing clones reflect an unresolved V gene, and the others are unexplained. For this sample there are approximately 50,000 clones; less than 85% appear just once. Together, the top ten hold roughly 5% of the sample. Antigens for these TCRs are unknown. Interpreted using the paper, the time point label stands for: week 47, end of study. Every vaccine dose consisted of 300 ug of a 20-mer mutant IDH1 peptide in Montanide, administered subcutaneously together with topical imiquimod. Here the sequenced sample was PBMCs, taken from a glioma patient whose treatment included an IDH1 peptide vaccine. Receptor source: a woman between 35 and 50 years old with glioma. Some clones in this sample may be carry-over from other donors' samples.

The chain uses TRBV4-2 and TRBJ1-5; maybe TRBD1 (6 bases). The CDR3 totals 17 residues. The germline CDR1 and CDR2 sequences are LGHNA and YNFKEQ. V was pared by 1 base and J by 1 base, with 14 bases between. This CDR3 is CASSQGGVGASNQPQHF. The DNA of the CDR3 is TGTGCCAGCAGCCAAGGAGGGGTGGGGGCGAGCAATCAGCCCCAGCATTTT.

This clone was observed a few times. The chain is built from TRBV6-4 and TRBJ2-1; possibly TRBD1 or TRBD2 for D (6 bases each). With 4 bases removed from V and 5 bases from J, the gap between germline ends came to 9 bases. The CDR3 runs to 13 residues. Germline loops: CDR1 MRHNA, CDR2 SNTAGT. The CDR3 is CASSAGGHNEQFF. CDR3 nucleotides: TGTGCCAGCAGTGCCGGGGGCCACAATGAGCAGTTCTTC.

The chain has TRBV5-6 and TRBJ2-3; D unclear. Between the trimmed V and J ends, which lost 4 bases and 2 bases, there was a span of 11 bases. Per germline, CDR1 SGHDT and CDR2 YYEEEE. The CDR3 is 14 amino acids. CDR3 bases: TGTGCCAGCAGCAGCCGGGCCCACACAGATACGCAGTATTTT. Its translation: CASSSRAHTDTQYF.

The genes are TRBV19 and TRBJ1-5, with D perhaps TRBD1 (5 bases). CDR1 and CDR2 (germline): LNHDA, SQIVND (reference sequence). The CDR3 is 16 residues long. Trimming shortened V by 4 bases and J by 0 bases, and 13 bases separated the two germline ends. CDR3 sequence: CASSTGLLNSNQPQHF. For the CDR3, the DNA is TGTGCCAGTAGTACGGGACTGCTTAATAGCAATCAGCCCCAGCATTTT.

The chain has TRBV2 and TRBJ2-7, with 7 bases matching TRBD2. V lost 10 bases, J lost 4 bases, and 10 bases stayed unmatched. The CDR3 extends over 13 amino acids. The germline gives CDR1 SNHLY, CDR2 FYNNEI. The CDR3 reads CATTYSGRYEQYF. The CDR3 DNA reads TGTGCCACAACATATAGCGGGCGGTACGAGCAGTACTTC. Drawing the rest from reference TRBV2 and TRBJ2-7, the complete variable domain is EPEVTQTPSHQVTQMGQEVILRCVPISNHLYFYWYRQILGQKVEFLVSFYNNEISEKSEIFDDQFSVERPDGSNFTLKIRSTKLEDSAMYFCATTYSGRYEQYFGPGTRLTVT.

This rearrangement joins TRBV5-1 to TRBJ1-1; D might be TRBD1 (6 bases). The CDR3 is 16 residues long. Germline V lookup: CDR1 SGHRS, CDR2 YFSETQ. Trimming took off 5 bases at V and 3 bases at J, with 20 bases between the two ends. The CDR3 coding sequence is TGCGCCAGCAGGCCTGGCAGGGGCCGAGGGGACACTGAAGCTTTCTTT. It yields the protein CASRPGRGRGDTEAFF.

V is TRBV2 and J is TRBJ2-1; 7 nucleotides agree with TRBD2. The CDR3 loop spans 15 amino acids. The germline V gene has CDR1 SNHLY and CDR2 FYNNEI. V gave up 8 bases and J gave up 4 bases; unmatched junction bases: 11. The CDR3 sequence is CASERSGDFYNEQFF. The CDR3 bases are TGTGCCAGCGAGAGGAGCGGGGACTTTTACAATGAGCAGTTCTTC.

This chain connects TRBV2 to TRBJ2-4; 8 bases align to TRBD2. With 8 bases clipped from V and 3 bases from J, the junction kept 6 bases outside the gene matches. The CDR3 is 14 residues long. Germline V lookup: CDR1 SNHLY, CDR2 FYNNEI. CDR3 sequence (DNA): TGTGCCAGCCGGGGGGGTACGGGCAAAAACATTCAGTACTTC. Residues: CASRGGTGKNIQYF.

The chain's CDR3 is CASSETPDRFDEKLFF. Written as DNA, the CDR3 is TGTGCCAGCAGTGAAACCCCGGACCGTTTTGATGAAAAACTGTTTTTT. This chain links TRBV6-1 with TRBJ1-4, with D hard to call. V dropped 2 bases and J dropped 6 bases, with 16 bases sitting between them. This CDR3 is 16 amino acids long. Germline CDR1 and CDR2: MNHNS and SASEGT.

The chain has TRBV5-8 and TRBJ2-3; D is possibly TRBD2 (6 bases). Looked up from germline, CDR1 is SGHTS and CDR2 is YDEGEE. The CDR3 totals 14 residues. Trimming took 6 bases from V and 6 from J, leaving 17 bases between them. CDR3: CASTLEGARDTQYF. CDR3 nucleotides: TGTGCCAGCACCCTGGAGGGAGCTCGGGATACGCAGTATTTT.

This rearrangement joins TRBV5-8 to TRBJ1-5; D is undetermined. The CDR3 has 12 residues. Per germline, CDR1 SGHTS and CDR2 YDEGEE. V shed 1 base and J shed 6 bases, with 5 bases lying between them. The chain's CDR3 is CASSLLFQPQHF. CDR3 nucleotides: TGTGCCAGCAGCTTGTTGTTTCAGCCCCAGCATTTT. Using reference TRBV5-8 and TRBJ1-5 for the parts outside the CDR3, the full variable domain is EAGVTQSPTHLIKTRGQQATLRCSPISGHTSVYWYQQALGLGLQFLLWYDEGEERNRGNFPPRFSGRQFPNYSSELNVNALELEDSALYLCASSLLFQPQHFGDGTRLSIL.

CDR3 in amino acids: CASSLGGQYYNSPLHF. The CDR3 DNA sequence: TGTGCCAGCAGCTTAGGAGGGCAGTACTATAATTCACCCCTCCACTTT. The chain uses TRBV7-2 and TRBJ1-6; D not certain. The CDR3 length is 16 residues. CDR1 is SGHTA, CDR2 FQGNSA, per germline. Trimming stripped 1 base from V and 3 bases from J, with 10 bases between.

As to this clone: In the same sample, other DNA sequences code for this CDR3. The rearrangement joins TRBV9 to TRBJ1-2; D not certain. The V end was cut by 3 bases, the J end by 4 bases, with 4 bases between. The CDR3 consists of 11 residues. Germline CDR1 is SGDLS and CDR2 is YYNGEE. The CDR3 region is CASSGGYGYTF. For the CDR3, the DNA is TGTGCCAGCAGCGGTGGCTATGGCTACACCTTC.

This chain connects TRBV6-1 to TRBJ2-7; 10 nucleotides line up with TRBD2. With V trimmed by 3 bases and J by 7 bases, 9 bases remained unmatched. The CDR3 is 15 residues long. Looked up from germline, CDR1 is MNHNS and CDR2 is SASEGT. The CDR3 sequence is CASSDSGLAEEEQYF. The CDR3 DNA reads TGTGCCAGCAGTGACTCCGGACTAGCGGAGGAGGAGCAGTACTTC.

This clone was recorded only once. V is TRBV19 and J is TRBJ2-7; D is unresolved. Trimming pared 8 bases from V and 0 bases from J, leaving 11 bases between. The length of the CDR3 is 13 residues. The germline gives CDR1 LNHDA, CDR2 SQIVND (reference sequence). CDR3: CASRPGNSYEQYF. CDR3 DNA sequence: TGTGCCAGTCGCCCGGGTAACTCCTACGAGCAGTACTTC.

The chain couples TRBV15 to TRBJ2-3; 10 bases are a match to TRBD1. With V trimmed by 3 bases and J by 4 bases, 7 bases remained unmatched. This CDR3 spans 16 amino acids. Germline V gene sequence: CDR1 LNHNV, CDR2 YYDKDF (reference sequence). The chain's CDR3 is CATSSRQGATADTQYF. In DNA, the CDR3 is TGTGCCACCAGCAGTCGACAGGGGGCAACAGCAGATACGCAGTATTTT.

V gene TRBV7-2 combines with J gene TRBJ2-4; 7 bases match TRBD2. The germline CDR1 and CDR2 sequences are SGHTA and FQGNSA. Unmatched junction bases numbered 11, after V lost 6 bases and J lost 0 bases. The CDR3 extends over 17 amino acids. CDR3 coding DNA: TGTGCCAGCAGTCAAGGTCGCGGGGGACTAGCCAAAAACATTCAGTACTTC. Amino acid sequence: CASSQGRGGLAKNIQYF.

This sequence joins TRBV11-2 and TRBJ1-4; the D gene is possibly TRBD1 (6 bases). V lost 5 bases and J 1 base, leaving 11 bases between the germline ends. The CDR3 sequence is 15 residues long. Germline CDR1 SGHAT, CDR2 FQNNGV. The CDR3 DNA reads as TGTGCCAGCAGCCCACAGGGTTTAACTAATGAAAAACTGTTTTTT. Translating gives CASSPQGLTNEKLFF.

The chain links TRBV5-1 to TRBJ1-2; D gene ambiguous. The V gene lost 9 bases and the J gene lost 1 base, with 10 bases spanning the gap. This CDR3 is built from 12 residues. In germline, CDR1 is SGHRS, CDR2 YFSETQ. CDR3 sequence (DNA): TGCGCCACGAGGCCGGATAACTATGGCTACACCTTC. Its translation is CATRPDNYGYTF.

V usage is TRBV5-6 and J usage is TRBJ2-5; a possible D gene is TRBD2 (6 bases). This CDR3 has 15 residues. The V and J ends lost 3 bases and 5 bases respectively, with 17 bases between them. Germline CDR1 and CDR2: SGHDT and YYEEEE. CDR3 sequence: CASSSWGSSAETQYF. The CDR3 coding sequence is TGTGCCAGCAGCTCCTGGGGTTCTAGCGCGGAGACCCAGTACTTC.

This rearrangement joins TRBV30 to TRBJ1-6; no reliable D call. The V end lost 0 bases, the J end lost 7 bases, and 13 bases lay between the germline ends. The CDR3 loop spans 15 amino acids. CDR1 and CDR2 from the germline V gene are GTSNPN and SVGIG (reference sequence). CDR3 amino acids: CAWSVLRRMNSPLHF. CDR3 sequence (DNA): TGTGCCTGGAGTGTATTGAGGCGGATGAATTCACCCCTCCACTTT.